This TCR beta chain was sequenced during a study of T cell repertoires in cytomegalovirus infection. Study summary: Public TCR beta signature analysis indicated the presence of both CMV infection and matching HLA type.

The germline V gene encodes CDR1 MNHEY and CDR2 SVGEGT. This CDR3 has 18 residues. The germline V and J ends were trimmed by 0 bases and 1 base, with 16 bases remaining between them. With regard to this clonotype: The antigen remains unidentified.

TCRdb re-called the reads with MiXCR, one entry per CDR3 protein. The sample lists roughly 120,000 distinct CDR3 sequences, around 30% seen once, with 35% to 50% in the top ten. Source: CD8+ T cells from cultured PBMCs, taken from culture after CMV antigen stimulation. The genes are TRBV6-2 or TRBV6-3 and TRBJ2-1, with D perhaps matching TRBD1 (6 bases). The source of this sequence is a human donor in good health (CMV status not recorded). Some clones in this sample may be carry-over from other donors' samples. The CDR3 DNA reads TGTGCCAGCAGTTACTCGATAACCACGCAGGGGTCCTACAATGAGCAGTTCTTC. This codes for CASSYSITTQGSYNEQFF.